There are a few counts of the clone carrying this T cell receptor beta chain. The CDR3 loop spans 15 amino acids. Germline CDR1 and CDR2: SNHLY and FYNNEI. The ends were cut back, 3 bases at V and 2 bases at J, with 11 bases in the middle. The sample belongs to a study of blood T cell repertoires in COVID-19. Across the study: Specimens from acute and convalescent COVID-19 originated in the United States, Italy and Spain. In each case, the material was cDNA or gDNA derived from T cells, B-cell-depleted T cells, or PBMCs.

Original methodology: Reference gene primer amplification gave nucleated cell count estimates. Sequencing was performed with immunoSEQ multiplex PCR; in TCRdb, only in-frame clones are kept and a portion is missing. V and J calls and clone size are as listed in that table; D and trimming were resolved from the DNA. The profile shows tens of thousands of clones, around 82% of them singletons. The TCR sequence derives from a human donor in a cohort sampled during active COVID-19. V is TRBV2 and J is TRBJ1-5, with a tentative D call TRBD1 (5 bases). Input material: peripheral blood. Here the CDR3 DNA reads TGTGCCAGCAGTGACTCGGGGACTGGCAATCAGCCCCAGCATTTT. Translating it yields CASSDSGTGNQPQHF. Variable domain in full (rest from reference TRBV2 and TRBJ1-5): EPEVTQTPSHQVTQMGQEVILRCVPISNHLYFYWYRQILGQKVEFLVSFYNNEISEKSEIFDDQFSVERPDGSNFTLKIRSTKLEDSAMYFCASSDSGTGNQPQHFGDGTRLSIL.